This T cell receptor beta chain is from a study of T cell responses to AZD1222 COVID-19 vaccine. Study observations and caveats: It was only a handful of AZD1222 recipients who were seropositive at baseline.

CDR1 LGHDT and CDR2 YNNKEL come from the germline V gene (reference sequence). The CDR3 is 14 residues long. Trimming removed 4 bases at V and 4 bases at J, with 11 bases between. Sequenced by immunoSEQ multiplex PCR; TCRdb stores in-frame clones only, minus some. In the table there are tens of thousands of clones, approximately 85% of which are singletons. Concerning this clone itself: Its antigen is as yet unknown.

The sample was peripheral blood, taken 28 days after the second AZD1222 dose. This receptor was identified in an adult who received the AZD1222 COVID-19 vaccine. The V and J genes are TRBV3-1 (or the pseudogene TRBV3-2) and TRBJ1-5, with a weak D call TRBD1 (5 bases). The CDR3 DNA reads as TGTGCCAGCAGCCTAGGGACGGGGAATCAGCCCCAGCATTTT. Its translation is CASSLGTGNQPQHF.